This T cell receptor beta chain was recorded in a study of T cells after yellow fever vaccination. Trimming took 5 bases from V and 4 from J; bases not matched to a gene: 6. CDR1 and CDR2 (germline): SQVTM, ANQGSEA. This CDR3 has 13 residues. 5'RACE template switching produced TCR cDNA carrying a universal primer site and UMIs. One entry per CDR3 protein results from TCRdb running MiXCR on the 5' RACE reads. The table has hundreds of thousands of distinct CDR3 sequences, 15% to 20% seen once. Sequencing was performed on PBMCs, taken 15 days after the yellow fever booster vaccination. J is TRBJ2-7 and V is TRBV29-1; 9 bases agree with TRBD1. The source of this sequence is a man younger than 45 who received the YFV17D yellow fever vaccine. CDR3 protein: CSVFHGTGYEQYF. The CDR3 DNA follows: TGCAGCGTTTTTCACGGGACAGGGTACGAGCAGTACTTC.